This T cell receptor (beta chain) was profiled in a study of graft-versus-host responses after intestinal transplantation. At the level of the study: All recipients got anti-thymocyte globulin induction, then tacrolimus and steroids for approximately three years. Study-level points and caveats: Early post-transplant falls in HvG clones accompanied the peak levels of circulating GvH clones. Allografts carried high graft-versus-host to host-versus-graft clonal ratios in patients having graft-donor T cell macrochimerism.

Generated by immunoSEQ multiplex PCR, the TCRdb table keeps only in-frame clones and is missing some. The table lists about 39,000 clones, over 85% of them singletons. A word on this clone: Its antigen is not known.

Germline V gene sequence: CDR1 SNHLY, CDR2 FYNNEI. Trimming took 4 bases from V and 4 from J, leaving 20 bases between them. This CDR3 has 18 residues. This TCR came from a human patient who received an intestinal transplant, so some T cells may come from the graft donor. Material: PBMCs, obtained 700 to 850 days after intestinal transplantation. The V and J genes are TRBV2 and TRBJ2-6; D gene uncertain. The CDR3 nucleotides read TGTGCCAGCAGTGGGGTCAAGGGTGGTGTCTCGGGGGCCAACGTCCTGACTTTC. It translates to CASSGVKGGVSGANVLTF.